This paragraph reports one T cell receptor (beta chain). Its antigen is unknown. No base qualities exist here, and no much larger clone lies one base off it. Genomic DNA was extracted from sorted cells for sequencing of the TCRbeta CDR3 region. The immunoSEQ Assay was used to sequence the TCRbeta CDR3 regions. Here the immuneACCESS table is served through TCRdb, limited to in-frame sequences with V and J called. Missing clones are a known gap in these copies; in checked studies unresolved V genes cover under half, and the rest lacks a known reason. This sample gives roughly 8,000 clones in total; roughly 90% of them show up just once. Approximately 4.7% of the sample goes to the ten largest clones. This sample is drawn from a study of OX40 agonist ivuxolimab in advanced cancers. About the study as a whole: Ivuxolimab was an agonistic, fully human IgG2 monoclonal antibody directed against OX40 (CD134), a costimulatory receptor. Intravenous ivuxolimab was administered to patients every 2 weeks at six dose levels: 0.01, 0.1, 0.3, 1.5, 3 and 10 mg/kg. Of the approximately 54 dose-escalation patients, hepatocellular carcinoma was present in approximately 20, melanoma in some 15, renal cell carcinoma in 9 and head and neck cancer in 9. In the dose-escalation cohort, roughly 80% of patients were male, and the mean age was roughly 60 years, with a range of about 20 to 79. Patients were allowed to have had prior anti-PD-1, anti-PD-L1 or anti-CTLA-4 therapy, and approximately 43% of the dose-escalation patients had previously received checkpoint inhibitors. Partial responses occurred in three dose-escalation patients, of whom one had hepatocellular carcinoma and two had cutaneous melanoma. The purpose of peripheral TCRbeta sequencing was to test whether ivuxolimab changed TCR sequence diversity and led to clonal T-cell expansion. The paper covers the monotherapy dose-escalation part of the phase I ivuxolimab trial, which included N of about 50 patients. Overall study outcomes, separate from this receptor: At doses of 0.1 to 3.0 mg/kg, clonal expansion of both CD4+ and CD8+ blood T cells was observed from baseline to week 6. The antigen specificity of the peripheral T cells that underwent clonal expansion was not determined. Low levels of normalized T-cell clonal expansion were also shown by some nonresponding patients. After ivuxolimab, expanded clones were on average more numerous among CD8+ T cells than among CD4+ T cells. In the 0.1-3.0 mg/kg groups, partial responders had among the lowest normalized peripheral clonal expansion, particularly in CD8+ T cells.

Patients with autoimmune disease history or receiving systemic immunosuppression were excluded from the trial. In every dose cohort, peripheral blood was drawn for TCR sequencing at baseline, cycle 4 day 1, and cycle 7 day 1. Samples were obtained from an open-label, multicenter, first-in-human phase I dose-escalation trial of ivuxolimab. Adults with locally advanced or metastatic melanoma, renal cell carcinoma, hepatocellular carcinoma or head and neck squamous cell carcinoma were enrolled in the trial. Before TCR sequencing, CD4+ T cells and CD8+ T cells were sorted from peripheral blood as separate populations. The source of this sequence is an adult with an advanced solid tumor such as melanoma, head and neck, liver or kidney cancer. This material consisted of CD4+ or CD8+ T cells sorted from blood, taken in a trial of the OX40 agonist ivuxolimab.

In nucleotides, the sequence is TGCGCCAGCAGGGGACAGGCCCTGTCGGTCGGGGACACCTTC. Its translation is CASRGQALSVGDTF. The chain couples TRBV5-1 to TRBJ1-2; a stretch of 8 junction bases matches TRBD1. The junction shows trimming of 5 bases on V and 12 bases on J, and the gene matches do not reach 15 bases of it. From the germline V gene, CDR1 is SGHRS and CDR2 is YFSETQ. The CDR3 runs 14 residues from the cysteine to the phenylalanine. Only the CDR3 portion is preserved as DNA: 42 bases, with reading frame beginning at the first base.